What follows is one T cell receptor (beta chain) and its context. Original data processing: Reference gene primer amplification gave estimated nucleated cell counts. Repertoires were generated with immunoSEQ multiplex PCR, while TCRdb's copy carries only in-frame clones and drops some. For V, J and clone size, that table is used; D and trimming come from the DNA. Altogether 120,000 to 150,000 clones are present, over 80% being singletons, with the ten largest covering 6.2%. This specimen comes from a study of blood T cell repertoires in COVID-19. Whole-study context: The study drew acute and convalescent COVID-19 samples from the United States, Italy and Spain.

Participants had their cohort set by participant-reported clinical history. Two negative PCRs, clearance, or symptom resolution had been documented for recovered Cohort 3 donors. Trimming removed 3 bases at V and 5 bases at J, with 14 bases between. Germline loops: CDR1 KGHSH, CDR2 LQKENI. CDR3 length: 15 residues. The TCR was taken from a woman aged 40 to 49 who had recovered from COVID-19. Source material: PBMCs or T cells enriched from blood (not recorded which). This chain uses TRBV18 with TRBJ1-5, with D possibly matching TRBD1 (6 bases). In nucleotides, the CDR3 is TGTGCCAGCTCACCGCGATCGGACAGCTATCAGCCCCAGCATTTT. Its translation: CASSPRSDSYQPQHF. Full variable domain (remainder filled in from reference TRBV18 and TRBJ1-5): NAGVMQNPRHLVRRRGQEARLRCSPMKGHSHVYWYRQLPEEGLKFMVYLQKENIIDESGMPKERFSAEFPKEGPSILRIQQVVRGDSAAYFCASSPRSDSYQPQHFGDGTRLSIL.